The rows below give T cell receptor beta chains drawn from one sample of a study of early T cells in non-severe SARS-CoV-2 infection. TCRdb re-called the 5' RACE reads with MiXCR, one entry per CDR3 protein. The sample includes roughly 70,000 distinct CDR3 sequences, 20% seen only once; the top ten take 15% to 20%. Sequenced here: whole blood, sampled at baseline. Receptor source: an adult who was a healthcare worker with PCR-confirmed SARS-CoV-2 infection or an uninfected control (not recorded which). Each CDR3 is given with its conserved first and last residue. D genes are given only for firm matches. Some rows mark clone size as missing; the rest say once, few, many or name a class of expanded clone.

V: TRBV30
D: TRBD1
size: few
J: TRBJ1-1
DNA: TGTGCCTGGAGCACAGGGGGCGAAACTGAAGCTTTCTTT
CDR3: CAWSTGGETEAFF

V: TRBV12-3/TRBV12-4
D: -
size: few
J: TRBJ1-3
DNA: TGTGCCAGCAGTGTACGACTGGTGGTGGACACCATATATTTT
CDR3: CASSVRLVVDTIYF

V: TRBV12-3/TRBV12-4
D: -
size: few
J: TRBJ2-3
DNA: TGTGCCAGCAGAAAAGGGACTCAACCCCCAGATACGCAGTATTTT
CDR3: CASRKGTQPPDTQYF

V: TRBV3-1
D: -
size: -
J: TRBJ1-4
DNA: TGTGCCAGCAGCCAGACCACAGGGAGTGAAAAACTGTTTTTT
CDR3: CASSQTTGSEKLFF

V: TRBV5-1
D: TRBD1
size: -
J: TRBJ1-2
DNA: TGCGCCAGCAGCCCCCAGGGGGGGGATATCGGCTACACCTTC
CDR3: CASSPQGGDIGYTF

V: TRBV7-9
D: -
size: -
J: TRBJ2-3
DNA: TGTGCCAGCACCCGGGCCCTTACCACAGATACGCAGTATTTT
CDR3: CASTRALTTDTQYF

V: TRBV5-1
D: -
size: -
J: TRBJ2-3
DNA: TGCGCCAGCAGCTCACGACTTGGAGCAGATACGCAGTATTTT
CDR3: CASSSRLGADTQYF

V: TRBV3-1
D: -
size: few
J: TRBJ1-1
DNA: TGTGCCAGCAGCCTCGGGGTGAGGGATGACACTGAAGCTTTCTTT
CDR3: CASSLGVRDDTEAFF

V: TRBV5-4
D: -
size: few
J: TRBJ1-2
DNA: TGTGCCAGCAGCTTGGAGGGGACACTAGCTAACTATGGCTACACCTTC
CDR3: CASSLEGTLANYGYTF

V: TRBV4-1
D: -
size: -
J: TRBJ1-6
DNA: TGCGCCAGCAGCCAATTGGCAGGCATCTATAATTCACCCCTCCACTTT
CDR3: CASSQLAGIYNSPLHF

V: TRBV7-3
D: TRBD1
size: few
J: TRBJ2-7
DNA: TGTGCCAGCAGCCCCGGACAGGGTGGCGAGCAGTACTTC
CDR3: CASSPGQGGEQYF

V: TRBV7-9
D: TRBD2
size: few
J: TRBJ2-7
DNA: TGTGCCAGCAGCAACCGAACTAGCGGCTACGAGCAGTACTTC
CDR3: CASSNRTSGYEQYF

V: TRBV7-9
D: -
size: -
J: TRBJ2-3
DNA: TGTGCCAGCAGCCCTCCGGGAGTTAGCACAGATACGCAGTATTTT
CDR3: CASSPPGVSTDTQYF

V: TRBV12-3/TRBV12-4
D: -
size: once
J: TRBJ1-5
DNA: TGTGCCAGCAGCTACCGACAGGACAATCAGCCCCAGCATTTT
CDR3: CASSYRQDNQPQHF

V: TRBV3-1
D: TRBD1
size: once
J: TRBJ2-7
DNA: TGTGCCAGCAGCTTTACAGGGGCCTACGAGCAGTACTTC
CDR3: CASSFTGAYEQYF

V: TRBV4-1
D: -
size: -
J: TRBJ2-5
DNA: TGCGCCAGCAGCCAAGGAGCCTTTAAGGCTAGCTTAACACAAGAGACCCAGTACTTC
CDR3: CASSQGAFKASLTQETQYF

V: TRBV5-1
D: -
size: many
J: TRBJ2-7
DNA: TGCGCCAGCAGCATTCTCCAGGGCCCGACCTACGAGCAGTACTTC
CDR3: CASSILQGPTYEQYF

V: TRBV4-1
D: TRBD2
size: -
J: TRBJ2-3
DNA: TGCGCCAGCAGCCAAGGCGGGGCTAGCGGGGGAGATACGCAGTATTTT
CDR3: CASSQGGASGGDTQYF

V: TRBV5-4
D: -
size: -
J: TRBJ2-3
DNA: TGTGCCAGCAGCTCCAACGAAGACACAGATACGCAGTATTTT
CDR3: CASSSNEDTDTQYF

V: TRBV10-3
D: -
size: few
J: TRBJ1-1
DNA: TGTGCCATCAGTGAGTCGCTTGGGGAGAACACTGAAGCTTTCTTT
CDR3: CAISESLGENTEAFF

V: TRBV2
D: TRBD1
size: -
J: TRBJ2-2
DNA: TGTGCCAGCAGGCCGGGACAGGGGTCCACCGGGGAGCTGTTTTTT
CDR3: CASRPGQGSTGELFF

V: TRBV10-3
D: -
size: few
J: TRBJ2-2
DNA: TGTGCCATCAGTGAGAACGGACCACCCGGGGAGCTGTTTTTT
CDR3: CAISENGPPGELFF